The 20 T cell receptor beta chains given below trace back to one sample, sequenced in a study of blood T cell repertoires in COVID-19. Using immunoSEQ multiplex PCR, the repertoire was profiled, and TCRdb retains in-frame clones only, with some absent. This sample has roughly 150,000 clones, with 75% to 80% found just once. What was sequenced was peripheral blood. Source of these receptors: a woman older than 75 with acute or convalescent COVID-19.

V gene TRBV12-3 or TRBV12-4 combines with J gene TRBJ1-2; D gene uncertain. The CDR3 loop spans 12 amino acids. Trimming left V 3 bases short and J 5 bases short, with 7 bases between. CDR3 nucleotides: TGTGCCAGCAGTTTTTCGGGATATGGCTACACCTTC. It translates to CASSFSGYGYTF.

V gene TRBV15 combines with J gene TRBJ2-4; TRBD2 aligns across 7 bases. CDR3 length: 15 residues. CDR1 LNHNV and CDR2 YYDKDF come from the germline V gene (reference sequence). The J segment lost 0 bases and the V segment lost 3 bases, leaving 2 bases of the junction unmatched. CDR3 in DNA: TGTGCCACCAGCAGGGGGGGGGTAGCCAAAAACATTCAGTACTTC. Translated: CATSRGGVAKNIQYF.

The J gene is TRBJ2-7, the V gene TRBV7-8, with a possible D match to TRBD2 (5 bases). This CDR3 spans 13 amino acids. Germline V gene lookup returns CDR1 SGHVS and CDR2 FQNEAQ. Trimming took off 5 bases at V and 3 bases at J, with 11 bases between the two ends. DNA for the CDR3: TGTGCCAGCAGCGCCCGGACTGGCTACGAGCAGTACTTC. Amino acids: CASSARTGYEQYF. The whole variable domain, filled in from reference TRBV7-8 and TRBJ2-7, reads GAGVSQSPRYKVAKRGQDVALRCDPISGHVSLFWYQQALGQGPEFLTYFQNEAQLDKSGLPSDRFFAERPEGSVSTLKIQRTQQEDSAVYLCASSARTGYEQYFGPGTRLTVT.

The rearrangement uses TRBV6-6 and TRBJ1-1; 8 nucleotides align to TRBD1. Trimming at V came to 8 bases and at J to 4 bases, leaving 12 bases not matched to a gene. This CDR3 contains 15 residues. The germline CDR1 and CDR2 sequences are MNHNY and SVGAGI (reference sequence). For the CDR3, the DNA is TGTGCCAGCCGTCAGGACAGGGTATCGGGCACTGAAGCTTTCTTT. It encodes CASRQDRVSGTEAFF.

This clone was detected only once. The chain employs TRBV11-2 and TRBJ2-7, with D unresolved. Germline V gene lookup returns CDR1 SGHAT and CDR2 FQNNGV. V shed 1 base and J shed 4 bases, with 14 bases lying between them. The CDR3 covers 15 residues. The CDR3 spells CASSLGVTPQYEQYF. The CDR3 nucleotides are TGTGCCAGCAGCTTAGGAGTTACGCCCCAATACGAGCAGTACTTC.

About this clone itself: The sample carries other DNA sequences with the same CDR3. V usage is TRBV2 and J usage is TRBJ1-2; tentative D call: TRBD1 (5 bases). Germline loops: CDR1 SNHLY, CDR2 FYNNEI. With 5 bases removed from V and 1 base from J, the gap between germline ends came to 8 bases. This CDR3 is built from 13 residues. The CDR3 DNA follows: TGTGCCAGCAGTCGTGACAGTAACTATGGCTACACCTTC. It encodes CASSRDSNYGYTF.

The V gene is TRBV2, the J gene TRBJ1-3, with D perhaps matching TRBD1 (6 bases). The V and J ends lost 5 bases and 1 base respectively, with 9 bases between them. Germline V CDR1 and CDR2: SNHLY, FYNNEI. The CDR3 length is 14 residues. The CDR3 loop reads CASSPQGSGNTIYF. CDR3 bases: TGTGCCAGCAGTCCACAGGGTTCTGGAAACACCATATATTTT.

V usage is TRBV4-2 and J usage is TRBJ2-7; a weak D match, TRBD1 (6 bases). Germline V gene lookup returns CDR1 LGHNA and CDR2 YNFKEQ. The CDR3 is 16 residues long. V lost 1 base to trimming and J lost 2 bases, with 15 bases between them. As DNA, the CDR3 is TGTGCCAGCAGCCAAGCACCCGGACAGAAAGCCTACGAGCAGTACTTC. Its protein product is CASSQAPGQKAYEQYF.

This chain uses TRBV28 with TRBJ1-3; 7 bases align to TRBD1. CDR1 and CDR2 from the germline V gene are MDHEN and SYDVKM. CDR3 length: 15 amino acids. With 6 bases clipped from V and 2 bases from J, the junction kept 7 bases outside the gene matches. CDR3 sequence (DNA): TGTGCCAGCAGCAGCTCAGGGGGAGCTGGAAACACCATATATTTT. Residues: CASSSSGGAGNTIYF.

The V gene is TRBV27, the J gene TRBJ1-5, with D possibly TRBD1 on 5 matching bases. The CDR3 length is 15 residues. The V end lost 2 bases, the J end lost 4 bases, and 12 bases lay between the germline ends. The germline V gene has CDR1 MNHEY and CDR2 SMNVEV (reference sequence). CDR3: CASSLKGLPNQPQHF. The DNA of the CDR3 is TGTGCCAGCAGTTTAAAGGGGCTACCGAATCAGCCCCAGCATTTT.

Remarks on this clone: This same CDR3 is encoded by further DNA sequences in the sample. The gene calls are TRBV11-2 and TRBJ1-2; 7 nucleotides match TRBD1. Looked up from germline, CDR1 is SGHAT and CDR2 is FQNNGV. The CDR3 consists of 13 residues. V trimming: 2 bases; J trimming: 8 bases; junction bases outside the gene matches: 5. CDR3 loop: CASSLSRGYGYTF. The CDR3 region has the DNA TGTGCCAGCAGCTTAAGCAGGGGGTACGGCTACACCTTC.

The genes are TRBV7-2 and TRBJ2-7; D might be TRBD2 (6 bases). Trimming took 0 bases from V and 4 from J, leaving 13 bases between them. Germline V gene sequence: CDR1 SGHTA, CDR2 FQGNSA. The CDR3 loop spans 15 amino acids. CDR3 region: CASSLALGGQYEQYF. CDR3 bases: TGTGCCAGCAGCTTAGCGTTGGGAGGTCAGTACGAGCAGTACTTC. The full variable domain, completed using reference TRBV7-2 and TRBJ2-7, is GAGVSQSPSNKVTEKGKDVELRCDPISGHTALYWYRQSLGQGLEFLIYFQGNSAPDKSGLPSDRFSAERTGGSVSTLTIQRTQQEDSAVYLCASSLALGGQYEQYFGPGTRLTVT.

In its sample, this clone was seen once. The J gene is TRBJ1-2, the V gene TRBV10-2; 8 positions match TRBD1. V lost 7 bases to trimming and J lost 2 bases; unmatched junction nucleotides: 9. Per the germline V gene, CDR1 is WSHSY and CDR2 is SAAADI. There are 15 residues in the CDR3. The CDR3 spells CASNPTGALNYGYTF. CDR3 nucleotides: TGCGCCAGCAACCCGACAGGGGCTCTCAACTATGGCTACACCTTC.

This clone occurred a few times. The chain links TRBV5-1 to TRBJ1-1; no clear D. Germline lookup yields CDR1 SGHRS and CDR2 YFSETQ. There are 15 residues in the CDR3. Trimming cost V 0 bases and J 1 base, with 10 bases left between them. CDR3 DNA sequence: TGCGCCAGCAGCTTGGGGTTAGTTGGGAACACTGAAGCTTTCTTT. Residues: CASSLGLVGNTEAFF. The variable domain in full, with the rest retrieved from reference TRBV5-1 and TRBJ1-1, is KAGVTQTPRYLIKTRGQQVTLSCSPISGHRSVSWYQQTPGQGLQFLFEYFSETQRNKGNFPGRFSGRQFSNSRSEMNVSTLELGDSALYLCASSLGLVGNTEAFFGQGTRLTVV.

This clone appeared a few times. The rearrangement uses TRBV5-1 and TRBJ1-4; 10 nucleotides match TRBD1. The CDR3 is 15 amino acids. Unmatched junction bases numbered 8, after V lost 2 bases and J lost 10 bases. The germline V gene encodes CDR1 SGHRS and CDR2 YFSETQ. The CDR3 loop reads CASSFGGQGLVKLFF. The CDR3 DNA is TGCGCCAGCAGCTTTGGGGGACAGGGGCTTGTAAAACTGTTTTTT.

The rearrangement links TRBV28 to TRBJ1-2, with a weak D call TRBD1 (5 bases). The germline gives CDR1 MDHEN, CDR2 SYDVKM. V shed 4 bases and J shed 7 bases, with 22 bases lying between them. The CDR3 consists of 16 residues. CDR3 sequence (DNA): TGTGCCAGCAGTTCCCCGGGGGAGGGGCGGATCTCTGGCTACACCTTC. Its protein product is CASSSPGEGRISGYTF.

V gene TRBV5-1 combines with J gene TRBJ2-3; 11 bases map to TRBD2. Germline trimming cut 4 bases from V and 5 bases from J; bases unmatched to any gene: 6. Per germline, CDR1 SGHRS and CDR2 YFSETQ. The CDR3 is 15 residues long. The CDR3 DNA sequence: TGCGCCAGCAGCCTGTTAGCGGGAGGGGTAGATACGCAGTATTTT. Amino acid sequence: CASSLLAGGVDTQYF.

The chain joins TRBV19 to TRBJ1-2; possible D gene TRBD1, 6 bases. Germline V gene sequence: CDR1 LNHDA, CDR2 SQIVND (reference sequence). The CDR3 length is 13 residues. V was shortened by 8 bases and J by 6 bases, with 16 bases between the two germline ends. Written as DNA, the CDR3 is TGTGCCAGTCACAGGGATTGGCGACATGGCTACACCTTC. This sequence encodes CASHRDWRHGYTF.

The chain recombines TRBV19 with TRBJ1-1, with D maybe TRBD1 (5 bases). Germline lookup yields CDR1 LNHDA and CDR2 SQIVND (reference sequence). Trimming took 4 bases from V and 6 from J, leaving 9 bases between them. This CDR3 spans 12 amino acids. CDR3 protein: CASSTGFPEAFF. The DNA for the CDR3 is TGTGCCAGTAGTACAGGGTTTCCTGAAGCTTTCTTT. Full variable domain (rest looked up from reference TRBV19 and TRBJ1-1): DGGITQSPKYLFRKEGQNVTLSCEQNLNHDAMYWYRQDPGQGLRLIYYSQIVNDFQKGDIAEGYSVSREKKESFPLTVTSAQKNPTAFYLCASSTGFPEAFFGQGTRLTVV.

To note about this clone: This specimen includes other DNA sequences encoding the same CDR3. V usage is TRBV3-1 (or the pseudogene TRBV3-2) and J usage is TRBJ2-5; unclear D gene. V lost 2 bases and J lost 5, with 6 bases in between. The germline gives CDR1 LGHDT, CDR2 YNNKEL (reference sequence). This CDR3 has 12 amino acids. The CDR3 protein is CASSQSYETQYF. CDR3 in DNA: TGTGCCAGCAGCCAAAGCTATGAGACCCAGTACTTC.